This T cell receptor beta chain was sequenced during a study of T cell repertoires in cytomegalovirus infection. Background on the study: Public TCR beta signatures were indicative of both CMV infection and a matching HLA type. Study results and caveats: The response measured ex vivo was dominated by TCR beta clonotypes (HLA-C-restricted and CMV-specific). Pooled public TCR beta family frequency picked out CMV carriers with the relevant HLA.

Via MiXCR, TCRdb re-called the reads, giving one row per CDR3 protein. The repertoire includes approximately 700,000 distinct CDR3 sequences, approximately 40% of them detected once, and around 2.6% sits in the top ten. The CDR3 consists of 16 residues. Deletions cut 5 bases from V and 2 bases from J, with 16 bases between. Germline lookup yields CDR1 SNHLY and CDR2 FYNNEI. Worth noting for this clonotype: Its specificity is unknown.

Source material: PBMCs. The receptor's source is a human donor in good health (CMV status not recorded). Some clones in this sample may be carry-over from other donors' samples. J is TRBJ2-1 and V is TRBV2; possibly TRBD2 for D (6 bases). The CDR3 coding sequence is TGTGCCAGCAGTAGTGGGACTCCGGGGCCCTACAATGAGCAGTTCTTC. Amino acid sequence: CASSSGTPGPYNEQFF.